A selection of T cell receptor delta chains follows, all from one sample in a study of gamma-delta T cells after stem cell transplantation. TCRdb applied CATT to the RT-PCR reads for clone calling. The sample has over 2,500 delta-chain clones; 20% to 25% are singletons. The specimen sequenced was gamma-delta T cells. These receptor sequences come from a human donor. It is not recorded whose cells these are; they may come from a transplant donor. CDR3s include the opening cysteine and the closing phenylalanine or tryptophan. The D gene is left open where the match is weak. For some rows the clone size is stated as once, few or many, or as a class when expanded; others skip it.

v_gene	abundance	j_gene	d_gene	CDR3nt	CDR3aa
TRDV1	few	TRDJ1	TRDD3	TGTGCTCTTGGGGAACTCCGATTTCCTACTGGGGGACCACCTTACACCGATAAACTCATCTTT	CALGELRFPTGGPPYTDKLIF
TRDV1	-	TRDJ1	-	TGTGCTCTTGGGGAACCCTCATATCCCGATAAACTCATCTTT	CALGEPSYPDKLIF
TRDV2	many	TRDJ1	TRDD3	TGTGCCTGTGACACTACGGGGGATATAAAAGATAAACTCATCTTT	CACDTTGDIKDKLIF
TRDV2	-	TRDJ1	TRDD3	TGTGCCTGTGACAACCTACTGGGGGATACTCGGGAGCTTTACACCGATAAACTCATCTTT	CACDNLLGDTRELYTDKLIF
TRDV3	-	TRDJ3	TRDD3	TGTGCCTGTGACACGGGCTCCTGGGGGGTGAGCTCCTGGGACACCCGACAGATGTTTTTC	CACDTGSWGVSSWDTRQMFF
TRDV2	few	TRDJ1	TRDD3	TGTGCCTGTGACACCGTATCAATCCGGGGGATACCCCGCGGGGATAAACTCATCTTT	CACDTVSIRGIPRGDKLIF
TRDV3	-	TRDJ1	TRDD3	TGTGCCTTTAGGGTACCCTACTTACTGGGGGATACGCGGAAGTTCACCGATAAACTCATCTTT	CAFRVPYLLGDTRKFTDKLIF
TRDV2	medium-sized	TRDJ1	-	TGTGCCTGTGACCCCGTGGAACCTGGAGATAAACTCATCTTT	CACDPVEPGDKLIF
TRDV2	medium-sized	TRDJ1	TRDD3	TGTGCCTGTGACAAGGTTACACTGGGGGATACGCGATGGAGTACCGATAAACTCATCTTT	CACDKVTLGDTRWSTDKLIF
TRDV1	few	TRDJ1	TRDD3	TGTGCTCTTGGGGAACCATTCCGCTTACTGGGGGATAGGAGCGATAAACTCATCTTT	CALGEPFRLLGDRSDKLIF
TRDV2	medium-sized	TRDJ3	TRDD3	TGTGCCTGTGACTACCCCGTTGGGGGATACGCGGGCTCCTGGGACACCCGACAGATGTTTTTC	CACDYPVGGYAGSWDTRQMFF
TRDV2	few	TRDJ1	TRDD3	TGTGCCTGTGACACGTTGCCCCATACTGGGGGACATCAGACCGATAAACTCATCTTT	CACDTLPHTGGHQTDKLIF